This TCR beta chain appears in the sequencing data of a study of tumor-infiltrating lymphocytes in oesophageal squamous cell carcinoma. Germline values: CDR1 MNHNY, CDR2 SVGAGI (reference sequence). The CDR3 runs 12 residues. A single record per CDR3 protein comes from TCRdb applying MiXCR to the PCR reads. The data contain about 20,000 distinct CDR3 sequences, just under 40% of them singletons. The chain uses TRBV6-6 and TRBJ2-7; D not certain. With the DNA end fitting TRBJ2-1 better, the J assignment may be wrong. Sample: esophageal tumor tissue. The source is a male donor with esophageal squamous cell carcinoma. This CDR3 is CASDARDNEQFF. CDR3 DNA sequence: TGTGCCAGCGACGCCAGAGACAATGAGCAGTTCTTC.